The clone carrying this T cell receptor beta chain was observed at least ten times. What it binds is not known. Ophthalmopathy patients had Clinical Activity Score at least 3, NOSPECS grade at least 4, duration under 3 months. Amplification of TCR beta CDR3 regions was performed using RNA transcripts as template. HTBI primers were employed in a first-round RT-PCR of the TCR CDR3. TCRdb re-derived calls from the multiplex PCR reads in MiXCR, one entry per CDR3 protein. The sample lists roughly 350,000 distinct CDR3 sequences; 13% to 15% were seen once. The data belong to a study of T cells in Graves' hyperthyroidism and ophthalmopathy. Study-level results: Most expanded thyroid clonotypes above 0.001 also appeared in blood. In the analysis, a 13 V-J model separated ophthalmopathy from stable hyperthyroidism. Model output signaled ophthalmopathy a median 6.5 months ahead of onset.

V was cut by 0 bases and J by 9 bases, with 9 bases left in between. Germline V gives CDR1 MNHNY, CDR2 SVGAGI (reference sequence). This CDR3 region has 13 residues. The clonotype comes from a woman between 25 and 40 years old with Graves' ophthalmopathy. Material: blood. V usage is TRBV6-6 and J usage is TRBJ2-1; D remains unclear. This CDR3 reads CASSYSVGVEQFF. For the CDR3, the DNA is TGTGCCAGCAGTTACTCAGTAGGCGTTGAGCAGTTCTTC.